The rows below give T cell receptor beta chains drawn from one sample of a study of cytomegalovirus exposure and HLA in healthy donors. The data were produced by immunoSEQ multiplex PCR, yet TCRdb's version contains in-frame clones alone and is incomplete. In the table there are about 97,000 clones, 65% to 85% of which are singletons. Sequenced material: PBMCs. The source of these receptors is a man aged 50 to 60 in good health and CMV-seronegative. Both conserved end residues are part of each CDR3. D genes are given only for firm matches. Some rows mark clone size as missing; the rest say once, few, many or name a class of expanded clone.

once,TRBD2,TRBJ2-1,TRBV7-2,CASSLRLAGGPDEQFF,TGTGCCAGCAGCTTGCGACTAGCGGGAGGGCCGGATGAGCAGTTCTTC
-,TRBD1,TRBJ2-2,TRBV6-1,CASSEVGTVGGELFF,TGTGCCAGCAGTGAAGTTGGGACAGTCGGGGGGGAGCTGTTTTTT
-,-,TRBJ2-1,TRBV30,CAWSVQIEQFF,TGTGCCTGGAGTGTACAGATTGAGCAGTTCTTC
-,TRBD1,TRBJ1-6,TRBV25-1,CASSRTGANNSPLHF,TGTGCCAGCAGTAGGACAGGGGCCAATAATTCACCCCTCCACTTT
-,TRBD1,TRBJ1-4,TRBV7-9,CSSSPGQGREKLFF,TGTTCCAGCAGCCCGGGACAGGGACGGGAAAAACTGTTTTTT
-,-,TRBJ2-2,TRBV5-1,CASSLALGAAGELFF,TGCGCCAGCAGCTTGGCCCTGGGGGCCGCCGGGGAGCTGTTTTTT
-,-,TRBJ1-1,TRBV10-2,CASSETVNTEAFF,TGCGCCAGCAGTGAAACAGTGAACACTGAAGCTTTCTTT
-,-,TRBJ2-3,TRBV5-6,CASSYPLALSTDTQYF,TGTGCCAGCAGTTATCCTCTAGCGTTGAGCACAGATACGCAGTATTTT
-,TRBD2,TRBJ2-2,TRBV7-3,CASSLNPGGGELFF,TGTGCCAGCAGCTTAAATCCGGGGGGAGGGGAGCTGTTTTTT
-,-,TRBJ1-5,TRBV4-1,CASSRRSNQPQHF,TGCGCCAGCAGCCGCAGAAGCAATCAGCCCCAGCATTTT
once,-,TRBJ1-2,TRBV14,CASSQTGIWDYGYTF,TGTGCCAGCAGCCAAACAGGGATCTGGGACTATGGCTACACCTTC
-,-,TRBJ2-7,TRBV18,CASSRAAQYEQYF,TGTGCCAGCTCACGGGCAGCACAATACGAGCAGTACTTC
-,-,TRBJ2-3,TRBV5-1,CASSLGRSTDTQYF,TGCGCCAGCAGCTTGGGTAGAAGCACAGATACGCAGTATTTT
-,-,TRBJ1-5,TRBV6-1,CASSEEQGRTQPQHF,TGTGCCAGCAGTGAAGAACAGGGAAGAACTCAGCCCCAGCATTTT
-,TRBD1,TRBJ1-2,TRBV7-2,CASSLSLSGQTYGYTF,TGTGCCAGCAGCTTAAGTCTGTCGGGACAGACCTATGGCTACACCTTC
-,-,TRBJ2-7,TRBV7-3,CASSWGVDSPYEQYF,TGTGCCAGCAGCTGGGGGGTCGACAGCCCCTACGAGCAGTACTTC
-,-,TRBJ2-5,TRBV6-7,CASSPEQGVEETQYF,TGTGCCAGCAGCCCTGAACAGGGTGTCGAAGAGACCCAGTACTTC
-,-,TRBJ2-2,TRBV28,CASSSRGTGLGGELFF,TGTGCCAGCAGTTCCAGGGGGACAGGACTAGGAGGGGAGCTGTTTTTT
-,-,TRBJ2-2,TRBV21-1,CASRGQGRSGELFF,TGTGCCAGCAGGGGACAGGGGAGGTCCGGGGAGCTGTTTTTT
-,TRBD2,TRBJ2-5,TRBV2,CASRLAGAETQYF,TGTGCCAGCAGACTAGCGGGGGCGGAGACCCAGTACTTC